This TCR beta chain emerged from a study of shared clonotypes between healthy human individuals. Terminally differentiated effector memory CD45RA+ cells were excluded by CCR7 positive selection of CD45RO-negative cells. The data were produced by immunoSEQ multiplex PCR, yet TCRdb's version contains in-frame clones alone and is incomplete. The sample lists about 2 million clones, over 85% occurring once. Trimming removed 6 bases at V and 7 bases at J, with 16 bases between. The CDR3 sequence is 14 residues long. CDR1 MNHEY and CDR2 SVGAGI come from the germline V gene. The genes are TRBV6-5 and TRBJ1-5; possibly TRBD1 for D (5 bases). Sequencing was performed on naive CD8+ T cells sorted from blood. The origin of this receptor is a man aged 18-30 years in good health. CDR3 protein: CASRGWDSTQPQHF. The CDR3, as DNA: TGTGCCAGCAGGGGCTGGGACTCTACCCAGCCCCAGCATTTT.